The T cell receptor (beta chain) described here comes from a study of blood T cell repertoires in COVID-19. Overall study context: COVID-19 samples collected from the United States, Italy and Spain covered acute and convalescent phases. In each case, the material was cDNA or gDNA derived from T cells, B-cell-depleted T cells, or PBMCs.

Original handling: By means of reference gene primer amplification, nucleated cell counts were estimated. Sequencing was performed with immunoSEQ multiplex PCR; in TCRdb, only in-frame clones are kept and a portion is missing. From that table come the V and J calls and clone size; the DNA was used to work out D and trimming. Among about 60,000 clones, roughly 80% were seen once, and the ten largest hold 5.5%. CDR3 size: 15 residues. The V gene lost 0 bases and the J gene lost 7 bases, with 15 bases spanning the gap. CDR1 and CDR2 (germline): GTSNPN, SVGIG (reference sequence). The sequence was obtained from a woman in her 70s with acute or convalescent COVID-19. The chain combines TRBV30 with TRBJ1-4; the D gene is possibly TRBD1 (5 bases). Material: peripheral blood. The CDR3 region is CAWSVLAQRGEKLFF. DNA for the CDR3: TGTGCCTGGAGTGTACTAGCACAGAGGGGTGAAAAACTGTTTTTT.